This T cell receptor (beta chain) stems from a study of T-cell reconstitution after alpha-beta-depleted transplantation in children (dated by TCRdb to the mid-2010s). In terms of the full investigation: Using TCR repertoire profiling, the study quantitatively followed how T-cell immune reconstitution unfolded in children after TCRalphabeta/CD19-depleted allogeneic hematopoietic cell transplantation. What the authors observed across the whole study: In some patients, the high TCRbeta diversity seen at day 60 was put down to recipient T cells and intrathymic progenitors that had survived conditioning. Over the following months the frequencies of hyperexpanded clones went down, and after one year T-cell counts and TCRbeta diversity were mostly credited to newly produced T cells. The apparently early recovery of alphabetaT-cell counts about two months after transplant reportedly depended on only several hundred rapidly expanded clones that came from non-depleted graft cells.

Reading from cysteine to phenylalanine, the CDR3 counts 15 amino acids. This entry keeps only the CDR3 DNA: 45 bases, framed from base 1. Unmatched junction bases come to 6, with V trimmed by 3 bases and J by 4 bases. CDR1 MDHEN and CDR2 SYDVKM are derived from the germline V gene. This sample's treatment or condition label indicates: allogeneic hematopoietic cell transplantation with graft depleted of TCRalphabeta T cells and CD19 B cells. TCRalphabeta/CD19-depleted allogeneic hematopoietic cell grafts were given to the transplant recipients, all of whom were children. The library was produced with PCR. Sequenced on an Illumina HiSeq 2500. Molecular barcoding was employed in the preparation of TCR libraries, with unique molecular identifiers being used to normalize TCRbeta repertoire quantification. Through fastp at Q25 and MiXCR, TCRdb rebuilt clones from the public reads, retaining in-frame beta chains. Rows with a matching CDR3 protein are joined into one entry that keeps the most common DNA and genes. This sample holds about 290,000 distinct CDR3 sequences; just over 7.5% were observed only once. 8.5% to 9.5% of the sample is in the top ten clones.

At least ten counts were recorded for this clonotype. The antigen it binds to is not known. Qualities for individual bases were not recorded, and no much larger clone is one base off. The receptor comes from a female patient younger than 10 who had a stem cell transplant for Fanconi anemia, so the T cells may come from the graft donor. This chain joins TRBV28 to TRBJ2-7; TRBD2 agrees with 10 junctional bases. Material: peripheral blood, obtained 360 days after TCRalphabeta/CD19-depleted stem cell transplant. The DNA sequence reads TGTGCCAGCAGTTTCTATGGGACTAGCGCTTACGAGCAGTACTTC. Translated, it reads CASSFYGTSAYEQYF.